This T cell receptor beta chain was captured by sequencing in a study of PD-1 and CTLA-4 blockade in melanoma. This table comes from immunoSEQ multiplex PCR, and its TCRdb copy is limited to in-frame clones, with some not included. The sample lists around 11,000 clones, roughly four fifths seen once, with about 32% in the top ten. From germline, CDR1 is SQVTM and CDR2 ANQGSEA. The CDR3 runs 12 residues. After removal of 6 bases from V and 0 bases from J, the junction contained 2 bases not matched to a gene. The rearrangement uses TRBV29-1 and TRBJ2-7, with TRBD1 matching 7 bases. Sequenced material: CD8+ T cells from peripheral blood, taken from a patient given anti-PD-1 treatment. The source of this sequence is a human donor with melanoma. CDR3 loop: CSVGTASYEQYF. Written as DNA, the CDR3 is TGCAGCGTAGGGACAGCCTCCTACGAGCAGTACTTC.